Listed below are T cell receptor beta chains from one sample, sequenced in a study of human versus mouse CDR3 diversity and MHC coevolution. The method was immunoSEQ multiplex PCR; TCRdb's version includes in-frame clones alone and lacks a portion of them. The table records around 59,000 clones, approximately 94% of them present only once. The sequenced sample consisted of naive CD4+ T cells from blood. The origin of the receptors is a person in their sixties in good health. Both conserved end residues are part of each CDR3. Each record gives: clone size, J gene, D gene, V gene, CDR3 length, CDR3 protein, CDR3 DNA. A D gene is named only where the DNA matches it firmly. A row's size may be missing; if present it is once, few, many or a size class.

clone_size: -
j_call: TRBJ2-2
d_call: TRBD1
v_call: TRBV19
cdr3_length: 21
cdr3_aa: CASSIPLRRQGAGLRTGELFF
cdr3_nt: TGTGCCAGTAGTATCCCTCTTCGTCGACAGGGGGCGGGATTGAGAACCGGGGAGCTGTTTTTT

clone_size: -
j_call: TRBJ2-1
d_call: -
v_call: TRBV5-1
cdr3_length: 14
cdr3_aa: CASSLGQVRDEQFF
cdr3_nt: TGCGCCAGCAGCTTGGGACAGGTTAGGGATGAGCAGTTCTTC

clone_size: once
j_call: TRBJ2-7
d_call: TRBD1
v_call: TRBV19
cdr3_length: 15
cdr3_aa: CASSIDPGQGYEQYF
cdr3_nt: TGTGCCAGTAGTATAGATCCGGGACAGGGGTACGAGCAGTACTTC

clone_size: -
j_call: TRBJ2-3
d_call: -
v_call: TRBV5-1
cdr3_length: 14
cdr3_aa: CASSGGISSDTQYF
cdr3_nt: TGCGCCAGCAGTGGGGGGATAAGTTCAGATACGCAGTATTTT

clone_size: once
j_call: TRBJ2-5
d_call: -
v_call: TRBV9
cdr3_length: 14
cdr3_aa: CASSVDRGQETQYF
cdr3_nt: TGTGCCAGCAGCGTAGATCGGGGCCAAGAGACCCAGTACTTC

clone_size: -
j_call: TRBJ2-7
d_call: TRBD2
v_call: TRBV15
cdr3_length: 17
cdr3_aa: CATSRESGAGGALGQYF
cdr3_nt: TGTGCCACCAGCAGAGAATCCGGTGCGGGGGGGGCCCTCGGGCAGTACTTC

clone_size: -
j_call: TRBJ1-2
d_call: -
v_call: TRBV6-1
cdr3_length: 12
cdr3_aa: CASRESSYGYTF
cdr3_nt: TGTGCCAGCAGGGAATCTAGCTATGGCTACACCTTC

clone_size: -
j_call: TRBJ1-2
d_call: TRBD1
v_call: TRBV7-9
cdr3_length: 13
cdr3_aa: CASSSQGAGGYTF
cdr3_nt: TGTGCCAGCAGCTCACAGGGGGCTGGCGGCTACACCTTC

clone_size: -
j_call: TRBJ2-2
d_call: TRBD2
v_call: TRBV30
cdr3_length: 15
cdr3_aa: CAWSLTSLNTGELFF
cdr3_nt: TGTGCCTGGAGCCTGACTAGCTTGAACACCGGGGAGCTGTTTTTT

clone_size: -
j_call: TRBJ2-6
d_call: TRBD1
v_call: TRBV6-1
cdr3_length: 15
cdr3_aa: CASSTGGSGANVLTF
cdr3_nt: TGTGCCAGCAGTACAGGGGGCTCCGGGGCCAACGTCCTGACTTTC

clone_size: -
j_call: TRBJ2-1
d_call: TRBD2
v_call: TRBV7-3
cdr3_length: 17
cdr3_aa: CASSPYSGRLSYNEQFF
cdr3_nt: TGTGCCAGCAGCCCTTATAGCGGGAGGCTCTCCTACAATGAGCAGTTCTTC

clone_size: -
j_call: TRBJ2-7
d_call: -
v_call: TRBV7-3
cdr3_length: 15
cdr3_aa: CASSLIPGPSYEQYF
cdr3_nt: TGTGCCAGCAGCTTAATTCCAGGGCCTTCCTACGAGCAGTACTTC

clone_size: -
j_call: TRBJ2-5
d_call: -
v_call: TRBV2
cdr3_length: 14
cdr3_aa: CASSDGGYQETQYF
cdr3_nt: TGTGCCAGCAGTGATGGCGGGTACCAAGAGACCCAGTACTTC

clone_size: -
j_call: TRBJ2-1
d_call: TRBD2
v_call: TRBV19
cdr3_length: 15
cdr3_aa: CASGRLLAAYNEQFF
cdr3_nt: TGTGCCAGTGGACGACTCCTAGCGGCTTACAATGAGCAGTTCTTC

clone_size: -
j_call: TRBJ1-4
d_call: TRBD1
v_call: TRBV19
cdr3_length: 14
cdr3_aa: CASQPGQGNEKLFF
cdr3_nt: TGTGCCAGTCAACCCGGACAGGGTAATGAAAAACTGTTTTTT

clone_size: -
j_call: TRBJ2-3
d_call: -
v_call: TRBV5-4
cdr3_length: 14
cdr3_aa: CASSLVASQDTQYF
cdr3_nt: TGTGCCAGCAGCTTGGTGGCTAGCCAGGATACGCAGTATTTT

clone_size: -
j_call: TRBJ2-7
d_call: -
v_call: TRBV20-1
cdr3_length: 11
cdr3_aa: CSATKSYEQYF
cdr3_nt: TGCAGTGCCACCAAGAGCTACGAGCAGTACTTC

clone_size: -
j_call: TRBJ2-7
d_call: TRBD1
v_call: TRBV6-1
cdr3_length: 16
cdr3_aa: CASSEVGQAFRPEQYF
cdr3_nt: TGTGCCAGCAGTGAAGTGGGACAGGCCTTTCGTCCCGAGCAGTACTTC